These 16 T cell receptor beta chains came from one sample sequenced in a study of cytomegalovirus exposure and HLA in healthy donors. Sequenced by immunoSEQ multiplex PCR; TCRdb stores in-frame clones only, minus some. Of 70,000 or so clones listed, around 93% are singletons. Source material: PBMCs. The receptors were gathered from a woman under 30 in good health and CMV-seronegative.

This clone is a singleton in its sample. The V gene is TRBV4-3, the J gene TRBJ1-1, with no clear D. The CDR3 has 16 amino acids. Germline V gene sequence: CDR1 LGHNA, CDR2 YSLEER. V lost 0 bases and J 3 bases, leaving 14 bases between the germline ends. The CDR3 loop is CASSQDGEGTDTEAFF. The CDR3 DNA reads as TGCGCCAGCAGCCAAGATGGTGAGGGAACGGACACTGAAGCTTTCTTT.

The gene calls are TRBV15 and TRBJ1-4, with D unresolved. The CDR3 is 17 amino acids. Germline V gene data show CDR1 as LNHNV and CDR2 as YYDKDF (reference sequence). With 0 bases removed from V and 8 bases from J, the gap between germline ends came to 19 bases. CDR3 DNA: TGTGCCACCAGCAGAGATTACCCAGGAGGCGGAAAGGAAAAACTGTTTTTT. Its protein is CATSRDYPGGGKEKLFF.

This chain links TRBV6-1 with TRBJ2-2; 8 bases align to TRBD1. Germline assignment: CDR1 MNHNS and CDR2 SASEGT. This CDR3 spans 15 amino acids. With 2 bases clipped from V and 4 bases from J, the junction kept 3 bases outside the gene matches. CDR3 region: CASSELTGGTGELFF. CDR3 nucleotides: TGTGCCAGCAGTGAACTAACAGGGGGCACCGGGGAGCTGTTTTTT.

This rearrangement joins TRBV10-3 to TRBJ2-1, with D perhaps TRBD2 (6 bases). V gave up 3 bases and J gave up 7 bases, with 19 bases separating them. Germline V CDR1 and CDR2: ENHRY, SYGVKD. This CDR3 region has 16 residues. The CDR3 here is CAISDRWEVGRNEQFF. As DNA, the CDR3 is TGTGCCATCAGTGATCGATGGGAGGTAGGGAGGAATGAGCAGTTCTTC.

The gene calls are TRBV5-1 and TRBJ2-2; 14 nucleotides match TRBD2. After removal of 2 bases from V and 5 bases from J, the junction contained 8 bases not matched to a gene. Germline V lookup: CDR1 SGHRS, CDR2 YFSETQ. The CDR3 consists of 18 residues. Here the CDR3 reads CASSLGLAGGLRTGELFF. The CDR3 coding sequence is TGCGCCAGCAGCTTAGGACTAGCGGGGGGCCTGAGGACCGGGGAGCTGTTTTTT.

This sequence joins TRBV4-3 and TRBJ1-2; possibly TRBD1 for D (6 bases). V lost 0 bases to trimming and J lost 8 bases, with 19 bases between them. The germline gives CDR1 LGHNA, CDR2 YSLEER. The CDR3 length is 16 residues. This chain's CDR3 is CASSQDQGTKWSGYTF. The CDR3 bases are TGCGCCAGCAGCCAAGATCAGGGGACAAAATGGTCCGGCTACACCTTC.

CDR3: CASSKVEAGEAFF. CDR3 sequence (DNA): TGCGCCAGCAGTAAGGTGGAGGCAGGAGAAGCTTTCTTT. This sequence joins TRBV5-1 and TRBJ1-1; D is unresolved. This CDR3 is 13 amino acids long. Germline lookup yields CDR1 SGHRS and CDR2 YFSETQ. The V end lost 5 bases, the J end lost 8 bases, and 16 bases lay between the germline ends.

The chain joins TRBV5-6 to TRBJ1-4; D gene ambiguous. Germline V CDR1 and CDR2: SGHDT, YYEEEE. The length of the CDR3 is 14 residues. The V gene lost 5 bases and the J gene lost 4 bases, with 12 bases spanning the gap. The CDR3 DNA reads TGTGCCAGCAGTCCCGGGAACCTTAATGAAAAACTGTTTTTT. Translating gives CASSPGNLNEKLFF.

This rearrangement joins TRBV6-5 to TRBJ1-1; D perhaps matches TRBD1 (6 bases). The CDR3 loop spans 12 amino acids. Trimming pared 6 bases from V and 1 base from J, leaving 6 bases between. In germline, CDR1 is MNHEY, CDR2 SVGAGI. The CDR3 DNA reads as TGTGCCAGCAGGACAGGGAACACTGAAGCTTTCTTT. As protein: CASRTGNTEAFF.

The J gene is TRBJ2-1, the V gene TRBV14; no definite D call. This CDR3 contains 15 residues. Germline CDR1 SGHDN, CDR2 FVKESK. V shed 1 base and J shed 0 bases, with 7 bases lying between them. CDR3 sequence (DNA): TGTGCCAGCAGCCAAGGTCAGTACTCCTACAATGAGCAGTTCTTC. Translating gives CASSQGQYSYNEQFF.

The CDR3 region is CASSEIAGYHTDTQYF. CDR3 bases: TGTGCCAGCAGTGAAATAGCGGGATATCACACAGATACGCAGTATTTT. The chain combines TRBV28 with TRBJ2-3, with 8 bases identical to TRBD2. Trimming cost V 5 bases and J 2 bases; bases outside gene matches: 9. The germline CDR1 and CDR2 sequences are MDHEN and SYDVKM. This CDR3 region has 16 residues.

The V and J genes are TRBV5-5 and TRBJ2-1, with 12 bases fitting TRBD1. V lost 4 bases, J lost 4 bases, and 12 bases stayed unmatched. Germline-derived CDR1 and CDR2 are SGHKS and YYEKEE (reference sequence). The CDR3 length is 18 residues. In nucleotides, the CDR3 is TGTGCCAGCAGCCAGGGACAGGGGGCAATTCTCCTTTACAATGAGCAGTTCTTC. Translation: CASSQGQGAILLYNEQFF.

The chain recombines TRBV5-8 with TRBJ2-7; 12 nucleotides agree with TRBD2. Germline V gene lookup returns CDR1 SGHTS and CDR2 YDEGEE. V was clipped by 3 bases and J by 7 bases; unmatched bases: 8. There are 15 residues in the CDR3. The chain's CDR3 is CASSSPSGRAWEQYF. The CDR3 DNA reads TGTGCCAGCAGCTCCCCTAGCGGGAGGGCTTGGGAGCAGTACTTC.

The V gene is TRBV6-6, the J gene TRBJ1-2, with D perhaps matching TRBD1 (6 bases). V was clipped by 5 bases and J by 8 bases, with 12 bases between them. Germline values: CDR1 MNHNY, CDR2 SVGAGI (reference sequence). This CDR3 contains 12 residues. CDR3 loop: CASSLGTPGYTF. The CDR3 nucleotides read TGTGCCAGCAGTCTGGGGACACCAGGCTACACCTTC.

The rearrangement joins TRBV28 to TRBJ1-2, with 11 bases matching TRBD1. Germline V gene data show CDR1 as MDHEN and CDR2 as SYDVKM. The CDR3 sequence is 14 residues long. The V segment lost 7 bases and the J segment 7 bases; nucleotides outside the gene matches: 8. The CDR3, as DNA: TGTGCCAGCACCCCGGGACAGGGGGTTGCTGGCTACACCTTC. The encoded protein is CASTPGQGVAGYTF.

V usage is TRBV11-2 and J usage is TRBJ1-3; weak D call: TRBD1 (5 bases). Germline CDR1 SGHAT, CDR2 FQNNGV. V lost 4 bases and J 2 bases, leaving 12 bases between the germline ends. The CDR3 totals 15 residues. As DNA, the CDR3 is TGTGCCAGCAGCTCCCTGGGGGGGACTGGAAACACCATATATTTT. Translated: CASSSLGGTGNTIYF.